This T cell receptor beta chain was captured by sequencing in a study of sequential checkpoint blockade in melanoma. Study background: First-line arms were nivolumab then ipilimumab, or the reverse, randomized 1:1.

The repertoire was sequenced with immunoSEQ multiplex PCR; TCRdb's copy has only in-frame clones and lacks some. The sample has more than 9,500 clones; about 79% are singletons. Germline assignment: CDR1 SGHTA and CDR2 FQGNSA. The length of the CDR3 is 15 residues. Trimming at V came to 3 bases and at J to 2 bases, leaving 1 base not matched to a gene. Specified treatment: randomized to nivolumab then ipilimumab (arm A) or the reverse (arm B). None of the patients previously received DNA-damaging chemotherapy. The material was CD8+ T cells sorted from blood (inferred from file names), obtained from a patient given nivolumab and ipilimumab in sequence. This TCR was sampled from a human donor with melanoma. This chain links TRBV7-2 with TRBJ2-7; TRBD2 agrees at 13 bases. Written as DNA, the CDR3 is TGTGCCAGCAGCTTCGGGACTAGCGGGGCCTACGAGCAGTACTTC. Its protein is CASSFGTSGAYEQYF.